This T cell receptor beta chain was sequenced in a study of T cells in localized non-small cell lung cancer. Notes on the study in general: The highest T cell clonality was in uninvolved adjacent lung, above tumor. Elevated blood T cell density was associated with longer overall survival. Adjacent lung exhibited a median of about 50 among the 100 most abundant tumor clones.

The V end was cut by 2 bases, the J end by 3 bases, with 10 bases between. Germline CDR1 is SGHAT and CDR2 is FQNNGV. CDR3 size: 14 residues. Profiling relied on immunoSEQ multiplex PCR, and the TCRdb table lists in-frame clones only, not all of them. The sample includes roughly 9,600 clones, 90% of them seen just once. The table lists this clone with a few counts. Its antigen is as yet unknown. The genes are TRBV11-2 and TRBJ1-1; D remains unclear. The TCR sequence derives from a male donor at least 60 years old with stage III squamous cell lung carcinoma. Sample: peripheral blood, taken before any cancer treatment. This chain's CDR3 is CASSLIASHTEAFF. CDR3 sequence (DNA): TGTGCCAGCAGCTTAATCGCCTCACACACTGAAGCTTTCTTT.